The present T cell receptor (beta chain) was sequenced within a study of T-cell memory formation after mild COVID-19. Study summary: TCR clusters were largely donor specific. General study points: Shrinking CD4+ clones were chiefly CM and EM; CD8+ ones were chiefly EMRA. Second-wave clones reaching peak frequency on day 37 lacked confirmed SARS-CoV-2 specificity.

MiXCR, run by TCRdb on the 5' RACE reads, gives a single entry per CDR3 protein. Altogether approximately 390,000 distinct CDR3 sequences are present, approximately 15% being singletons, with the ten largest covering roughly 21%. This clonotype was seen repeatedly, ten times or more. No antigen is known for it. The CDR3 is 16 amino acids. Germline assignment: CDR1 MDHEN and CDR2 SYDVKM. The V gene lost 3 bases and the J gene lost 1 base, with 15 bases spanning the gap. The clonotype originates from a man aged 18 to 30 who had mild COVID-19 (a few samples of this study predate the infection). Cell type and time point are not known. Sequenced sample: PBMCs or a T cell subset sorted from them (not recorded which). This chain connects TRBV28 to TRBJ2-5; tentatively, D is TRBD1 or TRBD2 (6 bases each). The CDR3 coding sequence is TGTGCCAGCAGTTTTTGGGGGGCCGGAATCCAAGAGACCCAGTACTTC. Its translation: CASSFWGAGIQETQYF.